These 32 T cell receptor beta chains originate from one sample sequenced in a study of T cell changes during pregnancy in multiple sclerosis. Sequencing was performed with immunoSEQ multiplex PCR; in TCRdb, only in-frame clones are kept and a portion is missing. The sample records 40,000 to 60,000 clones, roughly 92% being singletons. Sequencing used CD4+ T cells from peripheral blood mononuclear cells, obtained in the third trimester of pregnancy. These TCRs come from a female donor with multiple sclerosis, enrolled in a pregnancy study.

V gene TRBV19 combines with J gene TRBJ1-3; 8 bases fit TRBD1. This CDR3 has 15 residues. Germline V CDR1 and CDR2: LNHDA, SQIVND (reference sequence). J lost 2 bases, V lost 5 bases, and 5 bases had no gene match. CDR3 nucleotides: TGTGCCAGTAGTCTACGGACAGGGCCTGGAAACACCATATATTTT. It is translated as CASSLRTGPGNTIYF.

The chain carries TRBV7-3 and TRBJ1-6; D is undetermined. The CDR3 runs to 13 residues. V was trimmed by 2 bases and J by 13 bases, leaving 12 bases between them. The germline CDR1 and CDR2 sequences are SGHTA and FQGTGA. The CDR3 loop reads CASSLGSLSPLHF. The CDR3 nucleotides are TGTGCCAGCAGCTTAGGTTCCCTTAGCCCCCTCCACTTT. The whole variable domain, remainder taken from reference TRBV7-3 and TRBJ1-6, is GAGVSQTPSNKVTEKGKYVELRCDPISGHTALYWYRQSLGQGPEFLIYFQGTGAADDSGLPNDRFFAVRPEGSVSTLKIQRTERGDSAVYLCASSLGSLSPLHFGNGTRLTVT.

This clone was detected only a few times. This rearrangement joins TRBV14 to TRBJ2-3, with a weak D call TRBD1 (5 bases). V was trimmed by 0 bases and J by 10 bases, leaving 11 bases between them. This CDR3 comprises 13 residues. Germline CDR1 is SGHDN and CDR2 is FVKESK. CDR3 sequence reads: CASSQDTAGSQYF. The CDR3 nucleotides read TGTGCCAGCAGCCAAGATACGGCAGGGTCGCAGTATTTT.

J is TRBJ2-7 and V is TRBV7-3; tentative D call: TRBD1 (6 bases). Trimming cost V 5 bases and J 6 bases, with 14 bases left between them. Germline V gene data show CDR1 as SGHTA and CDR2 as FQGTGA. The CDR3 is made up of 13 amino acids. In DNA, the CDR3 is TGTGCCAGCAGCCCCACAGGGTACGGCGAGCAGTACTTC. It encodes CASSPTGYGEQYF.

The V gene is TRBV6-1, the J gene TRBJ2-5; D is uncertain. V gave up 7 bases and J gave up 0 bases, with 9 bases separating them. The germline V gene encodes CDR1 MNHNS and CDR2 SASEGT. This CDR3 contains 13 residues. The CDR3 spells CASKEDYQETQYF. CDR3 nucleotides: TGTGCCAGCAAAGAAGACTACCAAGAGACCCAGTACTTC.

The chain links TRBV11-2 to TRBJ2-5; TRBD2 matches at 7 bases. The CDR3 contains 18 residues. V lost 4 bases to trimming and J lost 5 bases; unmatched junction nucleotides: 19. Germline V gives CDR1 SGHAT, CDR2 FQNNGV. CDR3 amino acids: CASSSWALAGISRETQYF. CDR3 nucleotides: TGTGCCAGCAGCTCGTGGGCTTTAGCGGGTATATCAAGGGAGACCCAGTACTTC.

CDR3 DNA: TGTGCCAGTACCGCCGACAGGACACCGAACACTGAAGCTTTCTTT. It is translated as CASTADRTPNTEAFF. The chain couples TRBV19 to TRBJ1-1; D is perhaps TRBD1 (6 bases). V was clipped by 7 bases and J by 1 base, with 16 bases between them. The CDR3 spans 15 residues. Germline loops: CDR1 LNHDA, CDR2 SQIVND (reference sequence).

CDR3 coding DNA: TGTGCCAGCCGCCCCGGGGTATGGGCTGGAAACACCATATATTTT. Translation: CASRPGVWAGNTIYF. The V gene is TRBV18, the J gene TRBJ1-3; D gene uncertain. There are 15 residues in the CDR3. V lost 8 bases, J lost 2 bases, and 16 bases lay in between. Germline V gives CDR1 KGHSH, CDR2 LQKENI.

This clone appeared a single time. The V gene is TRBV11-1, the J gene TRBJ2-7; D gene ambiguous. The V end was cut by 2 bases, the J end by 3 bases, with 11 bases between. The CDR3 extends over 14 amino acids. Germline loops: CDR1 SGHAT, CDR2 FQDESV (reference sequence). The CDR3 is CASSLSGSHYEQYF. CDR3 sequence (DNA): TGTGCCAGCAGCTTATCCGGGTCGCACTACGAGCAGTACTTC.

The chain has TRBV5-6 and TRBJ2-7; 8 nucleotides match TRBD1. There are 16 residues in the CDR3. CDR1 and CDR2 (germline): SGHDT, YYEEEE. V lost 2 bases to trimming and J lost 5 bases; unmatched junction nucleotides: 12. The DNA of the CDR3 is TGTGCCAGCAGCTTAATTTCCGTACAGGGGGTGAACGAGCAGTACTTC. Translated: CASSLISVQGVNEQYF.

J is TRBJ1-3 and V is TRBV7-9; no clear D. The V gene lost 2 bases and the J gene lost 1 base, with 6 bases spanning the gap. The CDR3 covers 14 residues. Germline CDR1 SEHNR, CDR2 FQNEAQ (reference sequence). Here the CDR3 DNA reads TGTGCCAGCAGCTTATTACAGTCTGGAAACACCATATATTTT. The encoded protein is CASSLLQSGNTIYF.

The chain links TRBV19 to TRBJ2-2, with 9 bases identical to TRBD2. CDR1 is LNHDA and CDR2 is SQIVND in the germline V gene (reference sequence). V trimming: 6 bases; J trimming: 3 bases; junction bases outside the gene matches: 5. The CDR3 length is 15 residues. The CDR3 DNA follows: TGTGCCAGTAGCCAACTAGCGGGTCACACCGGGGAGCTGTTTTTT. Protein: CASSQLAGHTGELFF.

This chain uses TRBV6-5 with TRBJ1-3; 7 bases align to TRBD1. V was pared by 0 bases and J by 3 bases, with 2 bases of the junction left unmatched. Germline values: CDR1 MNHEY, CDR2 SVGAGI. The CDR3 runs 15 residues. The DNA of the CDR3 is TGTGCCAGCAGTTACTCGGCAGGGGGTGGAAACACCATATATTTT. Amino acid sequence: CASSYSAGGGNTIYF.

The V call is TRBV15, the J call TRBJ2-5; 11 nucleotides align to TRBD1. Germline CDR1 reads LNHNV; CDR2 reads YYDKDF (reference sequence). The CDR3 runs to 16 residues. Germline trimming cut 1 base from V and 1 base from J; bases unmatched to any gene: 2. CDR3 protein: CATSRGTGGFQETQYF. CDR3 DNA: TGTGCCACCAGCAGAGGGACAGGGGGCTTCCAAGAGACCCAGTACTTC.

This rearrangement joins TRBV9 to TRBJ2-3, with TRBD2 identical over 10 bases. V gave up 2 bases and J gave up 0 bases; unmatched junction bases: 3. Germline V lookup: CDR1 SGDLS, CDR2 YYNGEE. The CDR3 loop spans 16 amino acids. CDR3 protein: CASSVSAGGSTDTQYF. CDR3 nucleotides: TGTGCCAGCAGCGTTTCAGCGGGGGGGAGCACAGATACGCAGTATTTT.

The chain recombines TRBV27 with TRBJ1-2; D possibly corresponds to TRBD1 (6 bases). This CDR3 is 16 amino acids long. Trimming cost V 4 bases and J 0 bases, with 15 bases left between them. Germline CDR1 is MNHEY and CDR2 is SMNVEV (reference sequence). DNA for the CDR3: TGTGCCAGCAGTTCGGTCGGGACATACACTAACTATGGCTACACCTTC. This codes for CASSSVGTYTNYGYTF.

This clone has only one observation. The chain recombines TRBV6-7 with TRBJ2-5; a weak D match, TRBD2 (5 bases). TRBV6-7 falls under the ORF class, with uncertain function. The CDR3 length is 13 residues. Between the trimmed V and J ends, which lost 4 bases and 2 bases, there was a span of 8 bases. CDR3 region: CASSLEGQETQYF. CDR3 bases: TGTGCCAGCAGTTTAGAGGGACAAGAGACCCAGTACTTC.

This clone was found once. V and J are TRBV4-2 and TRBJ2-3; weak D call: TRBD2 (7 bases). Germline V gene lookup returns CDR1 LGHNA and CDR2 YNFKEQ. The CDR3 runs to 18 residues. Between the trimmed V and J ends, which lost 4 bases and 0 bases, there was a span of 20 bases. The CDR3 reads CASSPRGGISPSTDTQYF. CDR3 coding DNA: TGTGCCAGCAGCCCGAGGGGGGGCATCTCCCCTAGCACAGATACGCAGTATTTT.

V and J are TRBV30 and TRBJ2-7; the D gene is possibly TRBD1 (5 bases). Trimming removed 1 base at V and 1 base at J, with 14 bases between. Looked up from germline, CDR1 is GTSNPN and CDR2 is SVGIG (reference sequence). CDR3 length: 15 residues. This CDR3 is CAWSARAGFSYEQYF. The CDR3 DNA reads as TGTGCCTGGAGTGCCAGGGCAGGGTTTTCCTACGAGCAGTACTTC.

V and J are TRBV11-2 and TRBJ2-5; 7 bases align to TRBD2. After removal of 5 bases from V and 5 bases from J, the junction contained 17 bases not matched to a gene. The length of the CDR3 is 17 residues. CDR1 SGHAT and CDR2 FQNNGV come from the germline V gene. The CDR3 DNA is TGTGCCAGCAGCCGTAGAGGGAGGGAGGGAACTTGGGAGACCCAGTACTTC. It specifies CASSRRGREGTWETQYF.

The V gene is TRBV4-2, the J gene TRBJ2-5; perhaps TRBD2 as D (7 bases). Trimming left V 1 base short and J 4 bases short, with 16 bases between. From germline, CDR1 is LGHNA and CDR2 YNFKEQ. The CDR3 has 16 amino acids. CDR3 sequence reads: CASSQVGAGEGETQYF. CDR3 nucleotide sequence: TGTGCCAGCAGCCAAGTGGGGGCGGGGGAGGGAGAGACCCAGTACTTC.

This clone was seen once. This chain connects TRBV6-5 to TRBJ1-4; TRBD1 matches 8 bases. The trim removed 7 bases at V and 6 bases at J, leaving 7 bases unmatched. This CDR3 has 14 amino acids. Germline V CDR1 and CDR2: MNHEY, SVGAGI. In DNA, the CDR3 is TGTGCCAGCACCAAACGACAGGGGTATGAAAAACTGTTTTTT. Protein: CASTKRQGYEKLFF.

V usage is TRBV15 and J usage is TRBJ2-7; TRBD1 might be the D (5 bases). The CDR3 extends over 15 amino acids. Germline lookup yields CDR1 LNHNV and CDR2 YYDKDF (reference sequence). Trimming left V 0 bases short and J 3 bases short, with 12 bases between. CDR3 nucleotide sequence: TGTGCCACCAGCAGAGATAATTCAGGGCGCTACGAGCAGTACTTC. It specifies CATSRDNSGRYEQYF.

The rearrangement links TRBV19 to TRBJ2-4; 8 bases align to TRBD1. V shed 3 bases and J 5 bases; nucleotides not matched to a gene: 6. Germline values: CDR1 LNHDA, CDR2 SQIVND (reference sequence). CDR3 length: 15 amino acids. CDR3 sequence reads: CASSISQGAENIQYF. The CDR3 DNA follows: TGTGCCAGTAGTATCTCCCAGGGGGCTGAAAACATTCAGTACTTC.

The rearrangement links TRBV5-6 to TRBJ1-2, with 11 bases identical to TRBD1. The length of the CDR3 is 15 residues. Unmatched junction bases numbered 3, after V lost 1 base and J lost 4 bases. Germline CDR1 SGHDT, CDR2 YYEEEE. The CDR3, as DNA: TGTGCCAGCAGCTTGAGGACAGGGGGCCTCTATGGCTACACCTTC. It specifies CASSLRTGGLYGYTF.

J is TRBJ2-7 and V is TRBV18; 11 bases are a match to TRBD1. CDR3 length equals 14 residues. Germline V gives CDR1 KGHSH, CDR2 LQKENI. J gave up 2 bases and V 5 bases, and 2 bases lay outside the gene matches. In DNA form, the CDR3 reads TGTGCCAGCTCAGCGGGACAGGGGGCCTACGAGCAGTACTTC. Its protein is CASSAGQGAYEQYF.

This clone was detected only once. The chain combines TRBV6-1 with TRBJ2-4, with 12 bases aligning to TRBD1. With V trimmed by 2 bases and J by 1 base, 6 bases remained unmatched. Germline assignment: CDR1 MNHNS and CDR2 SASEGT. The CDR3 extends over 18 amino acids. For the CDR3, the DNA is TGTGCCAGCAGTGAACCTCCGGGACAGGGGGCTGCCAAAAACATTCAGTACTTC. Its protein product is CASSEPPGQGAAKNIQYF.

V is TRBV18 and J is TRBJ1-1; 11 bases match TRBD1. V trimming: 4 bases; J trimming: 2 bases; junction bases outside the gene matches: 0. Germline V gene lookup returns CDR1 KGHSH and CDR2 LQKENI. This CDR3 contains 14 residues. In nucleotides, the CDR3 is TGTGCCAGCTCACGGACAGGGGGCAACACTGAAGCTTTCTTT. Its protein product is CASSRTGGNTEAFF.

The CDR3, as DNA: TGTGCCTGGAGTGTACAGGGTGTGACTGAAGCTTTCTTT. Protein sequence: CAWSVQGVTEAFF. The chain recombines TRBV30 with TRBJ1-1, with a tentative D call TRBD1 (6 bases). The V gene's germline CDR1 is GTSNPN and CDR2 SVGIG (reference sequence). The V end was cut by 0 bases, the J end by 5 bases, with 10 bases between. The CDR3 consists of 13 residues.

The chain couples TRBV5-4 to TRBJ2-1, with D perhaps matching TRBD2 (7 bases). CDR1 and CDR2 (germline): SGHNT, YYREEE (reference sequence). Trimming stripped 1 base from V and 3 bases from J, with 17 bases between. The CDR3 covers 17 residues. CDR3 bases: TGTGCCAGCAGCTTGACCGCGGGGGCCTCTTTCTACAATGAGCAGTTCTTC. It specifies CASSLTAGASFYNEQFF.

The chain joins TRBV5-6 to TRBJ1-2, with TRBD1 identical over 7 bases. This CDR3 is 17 amino acids long. Germline V gene sequence: CDR1 SGHDT, CDR2 YYEEEE. J gave up 4 bases and V 4 bases, and 16 bases lay outside the gene matches. Here the CDR3 reads CASSRDRTGLGVYGYTF. As DNA, the CDR3 is TGTGCCAGCAGCCGCGACAGGACAGGTTTGGGGGTCTATGGCTACACCTTC.

The rearrangement links TRBV6-1 to TRBJ2-3; possible D gene TRBD1, 6 bases. The V gene's germline CDR1 is MNHNS and CDR2 SASEGT. The CDR3 covers 14 residues. V was cut by 6 bases and J by 2 bases, with 12 bases left in between. The CDR3 sequence: CASSAGQHTDTQYF. Written as DNA, the CDR3 is TGTGCCAGCAGCGCTGGACAGCACACAGATACGCAGTATTTT.